Given below is one TCR beta chain in context. The antigen remains undetermined. V was cut by 5 bases and J by 7 bases, with 17 bases left in between. CDR3 size: 15 residues. Germline V gene lookup returns CDR1 SEHNR and CDR2 FQNEAQ (reference sequence). This specimen comes from a study of T cell responses to AZD1222 COVID-19 vaccine. Study-wide results and caveats: Vaccine-associated CD4 TCRs ranged over spike, dominating at 160-218 and 743-854. There were mostly white British donors and more females than males, and clonal diversity was possibly underestimated.

The method was immunoSEQ multiplex PCR; TCRdb's version includes in-frame clones alone and lacks a portion of them. The data contain roughly 160,000 clones, around nine tenths of them singletons. The sequenced sample was peripheral blood, obtained on day 0 of AZD1222 vaccination. This chain links TRBV7-9 with TRBJ1-4; perhaps TRBD1 as D (6 bases). The sequence was obtained from an adult in good health. CDR3 in amino acids: CASSPMGAGSEKLFF. CDR3 DNA sequence: TGTGCCAGCAGCCCGATGGGGGCCGGTAGTGAAAAACTGTTTTTT.